This T cell receptor beta chain was observed in a study of T cell responses to AZD1222 COVID-19 vaccine. General study results and limits: When two AZD1222 doses had been given, Spike-specific TCR breadth and depth rose.

Clones were read by immunoSEQ multiplex PCR, and TCRdb kept only the in-frame ones, dropping some. This table holds 120,000 to 150,000 clones, around 89% found once. Trimming stripped 3 bases from V and 4 bases from J, with 7 bases between. CDR1 is LGHDT and CDR2 is YNNKEL in the germline V gene (reference sequence). The CDR3 runs to 12 residues. Regarding this clone: The antigen is undetermined.

The chain recombines TRBV3-1 (or the pseudogene TRBV3-2) with TRBJ2-7; D ambiguous. Sequenced here: peripheral blood, sampled on day 0 of MenACWY control vaccination. The source of this sequence is an adult in good health. In nucleotides, the CDR3 is TGTGCCAGCAGCCAGGGTGGGTACGAGCAGTACTTC. Translation: CASSQGGYEQYF.